A selection of T cell receptor beta chains follows, all from one sample in a study of OX40 agonist ivuxolimab in advanced cancers. Method: immunoSEQ multiplex PCR; TCRdb's copy keeps in-frame clones and lacks some. The sample carries 28,000 or so clones, just under 80% recorded once. Sequencing used CD4+ or CD8+ T cells sorted from blood, obtained in a trial of the OX40 agonist ivuxolimab. The receptors originated from an adult with an advanced solid tumor such as melanoma, head and neck, liver or kidney cancer. Each CDR3 is given with its conserved first and last residue. D genes are given only for firm matches. A row's size may be missing; if present it is once, few, many or a size class.

>TRBV29-1|TRBJ2-7|-|-
TGCAGCGTTGGGACTACCTACGAGCAGTACTTC
CSVGTTYEQYF
>TRBV7-2|TRBJ2-7|few|TRBD1
TGTGCCAGCAGCTTAAGGACAGGGTCATTCGACGAGCAGTACTTC
CASSLRTGSFDEQYF
>TRBV12-5|TRBJ1-2|once|TRBD1
TGTGCTAGTGGTTTATGGACAGGGGATGGCTACACCTTC
CASGLWTGDGYTF
>TRBV5-1|TRBJ2-2|-|-
TGCGCCAGCAACTCGGAAAACACCGGGGAGCTGTTTTTT
CASNSENTGELFF
>TRBV7-2|TRBJ1-5|medium-sized|-
TGTGCCAGCAGCTTAGCGCTACAGAGCAATCAGCCCCAGCATTTT
CASSLALQSNQPQHF
>TRBV6-1|TRBJ1-5|-|-
TGTGCCAGCAGTGAATTCCCTAACGGGATCCTAACCCGGGGTAATAATCAGCCCCAGCATTTT
CASSEFPNGILTRGNNQPQHF
>TRBV6-1|TRBJ2-7|medium-sized|-
TGTGCCAGCAGTGCCTCCCCCGGGTACGAGCAGTACTTC
CASSASPGYEQYF
>TRBV30|TRBJ2-2|-|-
TGTGCCTGGAGCATGGGGGGCGGGGAGCTGTTTTTT
CAWSMGGGELFF
>TRBV7-9|TRBJ2-7|-|TRBD1
TGTGCCAGCAGCCACCATGGGACAGGGTTCCACGAGCAGTACTTC
CASSHHGTGFHEQYF
>TRBV2|TRBJ1-2|-|-
TGTGCCAGCAGTGGGGAGTCGGGGGATTACTATGGCTACACCTTC
CASSGESGDYYGYTF
>TRBV6-1|TRBJ1-2|-|-
TGTGCCAGCAGTGAAGCCAGCAACTATGGCTACACCTTC
CASSEASNYGYTF
>TRBV6-6|TRBJ2-7|-|-
TGTGCCAGCAGTCCCGGGACCTACGAGCAGTACTTC
CASSPGTYEQYF
>TRBV4-2|TRBJ2-7|-|-
TGTGCCAGCAGCCGGGTCAAAACGGACACCTACGAGCAGTACTTC
CASSRVKTDTYEQYF
>TRBV6-5|TRBJ2-2|-|-
TGTGCCAGCAGCTGGACCGGGGAGCTGTTTTTT
CASSWTGELFF
>TRBV5-4|TRBJ1-2|-|-
TGTGCCAGCAGCTTGTCGGGAAAAGGCTACACCTTC
CASSLSGKGYTF
>TRBV11-1|TRBJ2-2|-|TRBD1
TGTGCCAGCAGCCCGGACAGGGAGGCGTTCGGGGAGCTGTTTTTT
CASSPDREAFGELFF
>TRBV11-2|TRBJ2-5|-|-
TGTGCCAGCAGCTTAGCCGGTCCGGGCGTCCAAGAGACCCAGTACTTC
CASSLAGPGVQETQYF
>TRBV7-6|TRBJ2-3|few|TRBD1
TGTGCCAGCAGCATGTGGACAGGAGGCACAGATACGCAGTATTTT
CASSMWTGGTDTQYF
>TRBV5-1|TRBJ2-2|-|TRBD1
TGCGCCAGCAGCGACAGGGGATTGAACACCGGGGAGCTGTTTTTT
CASSDRGLNTGELFF
>TRBV5-1|TRBJ2-5|-|TRBD1
TGCGCCAGCAGCCTGAGGGTGAATCGGGACAGCTTACAAGAGACCCAGTACTTC
CASSLRVNRDSLQETQYF
>TRBV5-5|TRBJ2-2|-|-
TGTGCCAGCAGCCAATCTCCTGGGCTACTTACGAACACCGGGGAGCTGTTTTTT
CASSQSPGLLTNTGELFF
>TRBV4-1|TRBJ2-1|-|TRBD2
TGCGCCAGCAGCCACCCGACTAGCGGAAGATACAATGAGCAGTTCTTC
CASSHPTSGRYNEQFF
>TRBV5-6|TRBJ1-2|-|-
TGTGCCAGCAGCTTGTCGGGAAAAGGCTACACCTTC
CASSLSGKGYTF
>TRBV10-2|TRBJ1-2|-|-
TGCGCCAAGGTTTCCTATGGCTACACCTTC
CAKVSYGYTF
>TRBV4-1|TRBJ2-6|-|-
TGCGCCAGCAGCCTAAGGCGAGAGGGGGCCAACGTCCTGACTTTC
CASSLRREGANVLTF
>TRBV10-2|TRBJ2-7|few|-
TGCGCCAGCAGTGTTCATCCCTACGAGCAGTACTTC
CASSVHPYEQYF
>TRBV6-6|TRBJ1-2|-|-
TGTGCCAGCAGTTCCGGACATGTTCATGGCTACACCTTC
CASSSGHVHGYTF
>TRBV6-5|TRBJ1-2|-|-
TGTGCCAGCAGTTTACCCGGGACTAGAGGAGGTGGCTACACCTTC
CASSLPGTRGGGYTF